The 14 T cell receptor beta chains below were found in one sample sequenced in a study of blood T cells in healthy people across ages. Through a sample-barcoded 5' primer and a J-beta primer mix, a second PCR was run for about 6 to 12 cycles. TCRdb itself ran the 5' RACE reads through MiXCR, one entry per CDR3 protein. The sample includes under 950,000 distinct CDR3 sequences, 22% of them seen just once. The sequenced material came from blood. These receptors originate from a man in his 70s in good health.

The genes are TRBV28 and TRBJ2-2; D gene ambiguous. This CDR3 region has 15 residues. V was trimmed by 6 bases and J by 5 bases, leaving 16 bases between them. CDR1 MDHEN and CDR2 SYDVKM come from the germline V gene. CDR3 DNA: TGTGCCAGCAGCCTAATCCTGGGAAGGACCGGGGAGCTGTTTTTT. Its translation: CASSLILGRTGELFF.

This clonotype came up a few times. The V and J genes are TRBV6-5 and TRBJ1-2; TRBD1 agrees at 8 bases. The CDR3 has 13 amino acids. V shed 3 bases, J shed 5 bases, and the junction held 2 bases outside the gene matches. Germline CDR1 is MNHEY and CDR2 is SVGAGI. In DNA form, the CDR3 reads TGTGCCAGCAGTTATACAGGGGGGTATGGCTACACCTTC. It specifies CASSYTGGYGYTF.

The V and J genes are TRBV5-6 and TRBJ2-2; TRBD1 is a possible D gene (6 bases). The germline V gene encodes CDR1 SGHDT and CDR2 YYEEEE. The V and J ends lost 4 bases and 4 bases respectively, with 14 bases between them. The CDR3 has 15 amino acids. The CDR3 bases are TGTGCCAGCAGCCGACAGGTCACGGGCACCGGGGAGCTGTTTTTT. It translates to CASSRQVTGTGELFF.

With regard to this clonotype: An end of the junction does not agree with germline; a read error may underlie this. The chain combines TRBV18 with TRBJ1-3, with D possibly matching TRBD1 (6 bases). Germline V gene lookup returns CDR1 KGHSH and CDR2 LQKENI. The CDR3 is 16 amino acids. The CDR3 sequence is CASSPPTGNSGNTIYF. The CDR3 DNA follows: TGTGCCAGCTCTCCACCAACAGGGAACTCTGGAAACACCATATATTTT.

The chain recombines TRBV11-2 with TRBJ2-2; the D is unclear. This CDR3 is 16 amino acids long. CDR1 and CDR2 from the germline V gene are SGHAT and FQNNGV. V was shortened by 2 bases and J by 0 bases, with 10 bases between the two germline ends. The CDR3 is CASSLNPDSNTGELFF. The CDR3, as DNA: TGTGCCAGCAGCTTAAATCCAGATTCGAACACCGGGGAGCTGTTTTTT.

The chain employs TRBV24-1 and TRBJ2-3; a weak D match, TRBD2 (6 bases). The CDR3 is 16 amino acids. Germline CDR1 and CDR2: KGHDR and SFDVKD. The ends were cut back, 4 bases at V and 0 bases at J, with 13 bases in the middle. CDR3 bases: TGTGCCACCAGTGAATCTAGCGCGTCTAGCACAGATACGCAGTATTTT. This translates into CATSESSASSTDTQYF.

A few counts support this clonotype. The V and J genes are TRBV13 and TRBJ2-5; 7 nucleotides match TRBD2. CDR3 length: 15 amino acids. CDR1 and CDR2 (germline): PRHDT, FYEKMQ (reference sequence). With 6 bases clipped from V and 2 bases from J, the junction kept 9 bases outside the gene matches. The CDR3 DNA follows: TGTGCCAGCAGGCTACGGGGGGAATTTCAAGAGACCCAGTACTTC. Translating it yields CASRLRGEFQETQYF.

This clonotype was counted a few times. The chain carries TRBV4-1 and TRBJ2-5, with TRBD2 matching over 11 bases. The germline gives CDR1 MGHRA, CDR2 YSYEKL. Trimming cost V 0 bases and J 5 bases; bases outside gene matches: 8. The CDR3 is 17 amino acids. CDR3 in amino acids: CASSQDRFSGGAETQYF. In nucleotides, the CDR3 is TGCGCCAGCAGCCAAGACCGATTTAGCGGGGGGGCGGAGACCCAGTACTTC.

The chain has TRBV25-1 and TRBJ1-2; TRBD1 matches 11 bases. J was trimmed by 8 bases and V by 7 bases; bases with no gene match: 6. Germline V lookup: CDR1 MGHDK, CDR2 SYGVNS. CDR3 length equals 13 residues. CDR3 nucleotide sequence: TGTGCCAGCAAAGGACAGGGGGCGCGAGGCTACACCTTC. Translated: CASKGQGARGYTF.

This clonotype was recorded a few times. In nucleotides, the CDR3 is TGCGCCAGCAGCCAAGGGGGCGTGGGTCTCTTGAACACCGGGGAGCTGTTTTTT. It codes for CASSQGGVGLLNTGELFF. The chain couples TRBV4-1 to TRBJ2-2; weak D call: TRBD1 (5 bases). The CDR3 is 18 amino acids. Germline-derived CDR1 and CDR2 are MGHRA and YSYEKL. Trimming removed 1 base from V and 1 base from J, with 16 bases in between.

The CDR3 sequence: CASREQGPTEAFF. In nucleotides, the CDR3 is TGTGCCAGCAGGGAACAGGGCCCGACTGAAGCTTTCTTT. This chain links TRBV12-3 or TRBV12-4 with TRBJ1-1, with D possibly matching TRBD1 (6 bases). The ends were cut back, 6 bases at V and 5 bases at J, with 13 bases in the middle. The CDR3 has 13 amino acids.

As DNA, the CDR3 is TGCGCCAGCAGCCAAGATTTCCATGCGGGGAACACTGAAGCTTTCTTT. Translated, it gives CASSQDFHAGNTEAFF. The chain combines TRBV4-1 with TRBJ1-1; D unresolved. Trimming removed 0 bases at V and 1 base at J, with 12 bases between. The germline V gene has CDR1 MGHRA and CDR2 YSYEKL. The CDR3 sequence is 16 residues long.

The J gene is TRBJ1-1, the V gene TRBV29-1; D not resolved. Trimming shortened V by 5 bases and J by 2 bases, and 12 bases separated the two germline ends. Germline loops: CDR1 SQVTM, CDR2 ANQGSEA. The CDR3 is made up of 13 amino acids. CDR3 loop: CSVRGQSNTEAFF. The CDR3 DNA follows: TGCAGCGTTCGTGGGCAGAGCAACACTGAAGCTTTCTTT.

This clonotype appeared a few times. The chain links TRBV7-6 to TRBJ2-3; 14 bases are a match to TRBD2. The CDR3 consists of 19 residues. The germline CDR1 and CDR2 sequences are SGHVS and FNYEAQ. V trimming: 5 bases; J trimming: 1 base; junction bases outside the gene matches: 11. CDR3 region: CASSRWRGTSGSGTDTQYF. CDR3 DNA sequence: TGTGCCAGCAGCCGTTGGCGGGGGACTAGCGGGAGTGGCACAGATACGCAGTATTTT.